This T cell receptor (beta chain) was sequenced during a study of T cell changes during pregnancy in multiple sclerosis (dated by TCRdb to between 2018 and 2020). For context, the study as a whole: The study examined how the T cell repertoire changed over the course of pregnancy in women with multiple sclerosis.

Concerning this clone itself: The antigen it binds to is not known. Per-base quality was not reported, and no clone a single base away is much larger than it.

Libraries were made using the immunoSEQ multiplex PCR assay. The source is immuneACCESS, and TCRdb retained only in-frame sequences with V and J called. Part of the clones is not carried over; for the studies checked, unresolved V genes explain less than half of this, and the remainder is unexplained. This sample has some 77,000 clones in its table, and about 92% of those were observed once. The ten largest clones take up 2.5% to 3% of the sample. This TCR was sampled from a female donor in good health, enrolled as a control in a pregnancy study. Sequenced material: peripheral blood, taken after pregnancy.

For the CDR3, the sequence is CASSLGGRETQYF. The DNA sequence follows: TGTGCCAGCAGCTTAGGGGGGAGGGAGACCCAGTACTTC. The rearrangement combines TRBV11-3 with TRBJ2-5; TRBD2 could be the D gene, as 6 bases match. Trimming takes 1 base from V and 5 bases from J, and the germline ends sit 8 bases apart. From cysteine to phenylalanine, the CDR3 is 13 amino acids long. The entry retains the CDR3 DNA only, 39 bases that are in frame from base 1. The germline V gene gives CDR1 as SGHNT and CDR2 as YENEEA.